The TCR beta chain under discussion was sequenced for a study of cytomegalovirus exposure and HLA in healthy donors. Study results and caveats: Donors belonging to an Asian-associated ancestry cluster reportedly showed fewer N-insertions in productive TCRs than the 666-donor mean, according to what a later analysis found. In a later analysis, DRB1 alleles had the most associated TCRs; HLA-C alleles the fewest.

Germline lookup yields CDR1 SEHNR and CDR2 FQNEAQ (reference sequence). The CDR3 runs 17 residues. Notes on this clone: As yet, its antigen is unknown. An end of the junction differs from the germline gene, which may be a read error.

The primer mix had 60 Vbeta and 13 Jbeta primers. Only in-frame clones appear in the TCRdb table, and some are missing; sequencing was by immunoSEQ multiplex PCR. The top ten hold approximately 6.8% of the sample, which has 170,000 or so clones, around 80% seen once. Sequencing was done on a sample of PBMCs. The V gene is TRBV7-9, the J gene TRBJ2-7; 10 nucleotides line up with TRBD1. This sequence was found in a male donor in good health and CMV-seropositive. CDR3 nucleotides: TGTGCCAGCAGCTCCCAATTACTACGGGACAGGGGAGTCGAGCAGCACTTC. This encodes CASSSQLLRDRGVEQHF.